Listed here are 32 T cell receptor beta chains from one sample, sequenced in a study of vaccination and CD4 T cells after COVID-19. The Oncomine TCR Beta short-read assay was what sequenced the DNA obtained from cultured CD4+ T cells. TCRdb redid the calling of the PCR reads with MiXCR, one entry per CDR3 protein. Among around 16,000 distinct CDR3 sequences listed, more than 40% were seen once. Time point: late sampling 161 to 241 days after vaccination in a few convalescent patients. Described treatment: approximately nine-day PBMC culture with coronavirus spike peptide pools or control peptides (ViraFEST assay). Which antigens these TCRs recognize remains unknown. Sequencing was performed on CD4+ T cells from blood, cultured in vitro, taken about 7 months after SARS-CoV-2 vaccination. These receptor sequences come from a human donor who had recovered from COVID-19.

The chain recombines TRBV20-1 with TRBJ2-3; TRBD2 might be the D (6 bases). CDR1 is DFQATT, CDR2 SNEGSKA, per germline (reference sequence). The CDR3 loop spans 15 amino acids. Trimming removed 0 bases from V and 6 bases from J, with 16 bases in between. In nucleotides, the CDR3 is TGCAGTGCTAGAGATTGGGGCGGGGCCAGGGATACGCAGTATTTT. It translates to CSARDWGGARDTQYF.

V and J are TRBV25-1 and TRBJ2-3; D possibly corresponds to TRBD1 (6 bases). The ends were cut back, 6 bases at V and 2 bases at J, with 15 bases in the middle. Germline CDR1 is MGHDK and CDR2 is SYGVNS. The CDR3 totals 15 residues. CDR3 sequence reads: CASSTTGQLTDTQYF. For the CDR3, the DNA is TGTGCCAGCAGCACCACGGGACAACTCACAGATACGCAGTATTTT.

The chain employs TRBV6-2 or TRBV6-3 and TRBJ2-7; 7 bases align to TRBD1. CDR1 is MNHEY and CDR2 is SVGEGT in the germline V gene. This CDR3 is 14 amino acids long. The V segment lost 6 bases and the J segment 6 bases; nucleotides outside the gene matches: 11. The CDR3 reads CASRDPDRSGEQYF. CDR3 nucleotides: TGTGCCAGCAGAGACCCGGACAGGTCCGGCGAGCAGTACTTC.

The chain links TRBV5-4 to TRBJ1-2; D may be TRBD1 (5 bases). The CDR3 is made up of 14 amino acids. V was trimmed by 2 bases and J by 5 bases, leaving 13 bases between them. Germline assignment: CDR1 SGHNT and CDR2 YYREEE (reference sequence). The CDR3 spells CASSFPGKFYGYTF. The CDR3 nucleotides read TGTGCCAGCAGCTTTCCAGGGAAGTTTTATGGCTACACCTTC. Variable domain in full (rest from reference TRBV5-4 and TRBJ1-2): ETGVTQSPTHLIKTRGQQVTLRCSSQSGHNTVSWYQQALGQGPQFIFQYYREEENGRGNFPPRFSGLQFPNYSSELNVNALELDDSALYLCASSFPGKFYGYTFGSGTRLTVV.

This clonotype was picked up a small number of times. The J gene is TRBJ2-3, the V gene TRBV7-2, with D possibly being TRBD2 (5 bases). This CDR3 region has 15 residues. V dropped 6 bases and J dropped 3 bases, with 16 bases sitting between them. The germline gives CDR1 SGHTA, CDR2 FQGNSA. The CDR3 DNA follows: TGTGCCAGCAGGCTCGGGATAGCCGGGACAGATACGCAGTATTTT. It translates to CASRLGIAGTDTQYF.

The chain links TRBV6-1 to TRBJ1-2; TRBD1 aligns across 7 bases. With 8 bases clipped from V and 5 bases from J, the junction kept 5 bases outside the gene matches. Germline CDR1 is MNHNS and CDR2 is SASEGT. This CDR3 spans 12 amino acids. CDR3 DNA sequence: TGTGCCAGCGGTCAGGGGGTATATGGCTACACCTTC. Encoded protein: CASGQGVYGYTF.

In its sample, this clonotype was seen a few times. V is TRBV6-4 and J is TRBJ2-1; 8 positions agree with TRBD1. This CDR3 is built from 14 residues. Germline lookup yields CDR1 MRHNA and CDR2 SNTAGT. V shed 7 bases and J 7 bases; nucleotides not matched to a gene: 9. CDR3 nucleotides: TGTGCCAGCAAACTCCAAACAGGGGGGAATGAGCAGTTCTTC. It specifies CASKLQTGGNEQFF.

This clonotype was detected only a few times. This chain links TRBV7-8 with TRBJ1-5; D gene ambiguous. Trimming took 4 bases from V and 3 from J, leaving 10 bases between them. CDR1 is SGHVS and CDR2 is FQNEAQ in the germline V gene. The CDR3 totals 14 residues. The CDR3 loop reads CASSSWSSNQPQHF. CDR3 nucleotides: TGTGCCAGCAGCTCCTGGTCTTCCAATCAGCCCCAGCATTTT.

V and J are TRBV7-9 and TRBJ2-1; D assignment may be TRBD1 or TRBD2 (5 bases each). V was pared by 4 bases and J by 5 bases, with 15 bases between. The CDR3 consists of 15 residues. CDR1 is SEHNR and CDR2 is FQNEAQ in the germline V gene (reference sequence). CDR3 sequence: CASSSLGTLDNEQFF. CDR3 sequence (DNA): TGTGCCAGCAGCTCACTCGGGACCCTGGACAATGAGCAGTTCTTC.

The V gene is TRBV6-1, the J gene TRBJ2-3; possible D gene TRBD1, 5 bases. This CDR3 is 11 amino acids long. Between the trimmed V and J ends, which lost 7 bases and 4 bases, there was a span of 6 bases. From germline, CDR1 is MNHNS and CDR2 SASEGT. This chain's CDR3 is CASKGADTQYF. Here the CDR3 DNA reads TGTGCCAGCAAAGGGGCAGATACGCAGTATTTT.

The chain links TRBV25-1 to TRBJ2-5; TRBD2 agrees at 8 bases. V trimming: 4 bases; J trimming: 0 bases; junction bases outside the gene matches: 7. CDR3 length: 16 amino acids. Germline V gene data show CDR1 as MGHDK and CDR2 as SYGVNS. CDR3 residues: CASSGGLAGNQETQYF. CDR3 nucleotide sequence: TGTGCCAGCAGTGGGGGTTTAGCGGGGAACCAAGAGACCCAGTACTTC.

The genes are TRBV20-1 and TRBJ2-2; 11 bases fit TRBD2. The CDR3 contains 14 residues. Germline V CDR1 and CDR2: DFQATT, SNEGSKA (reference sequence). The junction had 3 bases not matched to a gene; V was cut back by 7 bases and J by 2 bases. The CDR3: CSGLAGGNTGELFF. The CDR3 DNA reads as TGCAGTGGGCTAGCGGGAGGAAACACCGGGGAGCTGTTTTTT.

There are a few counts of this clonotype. CDR3 coding DNA: TGTGCCAGCAGTTACTCGGAATCGGCTGAAGCTTTCTTT. This sequence encodes CASSYSESAEAFF. J is TRBJ1-1 and V is TRBV6-5; D gene uncertain. The V gene lost 0 bases and the J gene lost 6 bases, with 8 bases spanning the gap. The CDR3 sequence is 13 residues long. Germline loops: CDR1 MNHEY, CDR2 SVGAGI.

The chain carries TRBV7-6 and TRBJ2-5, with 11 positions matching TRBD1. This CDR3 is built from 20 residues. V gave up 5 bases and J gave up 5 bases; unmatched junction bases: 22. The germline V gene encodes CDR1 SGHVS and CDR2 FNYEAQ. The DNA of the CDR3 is TGTGCCAGCAGCCACCCAGAAGGACAGGGGGCGCTTGGGATTGGGGAGACCCAGTACTTC. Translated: CASSHPEGQGALGIGETQYF.

CDR3 residues: CASSYLRGAGETQYF. CDR3 DNA: TGTGCCAGCAGTTACCTGCGGGGGGCCGGGGAGACCCAGTACTTC. The rearrangement joins TRBV6-2 or TRBV6-3 to TRBJ2-5; 8 nucleotides align to TRBD2. The CDR3 is 15 amino acids. Germline V gene sequence: CDR1 MNHEY, CDR2 SVGEGT. Trimming at V came to 2 bases and at J to 5 bases, leaving 7 bases not matched to a gene.

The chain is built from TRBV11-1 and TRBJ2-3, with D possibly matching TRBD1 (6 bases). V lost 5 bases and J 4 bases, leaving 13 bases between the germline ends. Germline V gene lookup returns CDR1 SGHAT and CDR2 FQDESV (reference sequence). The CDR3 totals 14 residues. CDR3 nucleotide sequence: TGTGCCAGCAGCACCGAACAGGGACCAGATACGCAGTATTTT. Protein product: CASSTEQGPDTQYF.

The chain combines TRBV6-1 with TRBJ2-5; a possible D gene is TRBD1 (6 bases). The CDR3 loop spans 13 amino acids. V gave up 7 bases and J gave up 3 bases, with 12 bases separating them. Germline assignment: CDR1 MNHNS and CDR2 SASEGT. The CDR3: CASKFAGEETQYF. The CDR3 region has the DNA TGTGCCAGCAAGTTTGCAGGGGAAGAGACCCAGTACTTC.

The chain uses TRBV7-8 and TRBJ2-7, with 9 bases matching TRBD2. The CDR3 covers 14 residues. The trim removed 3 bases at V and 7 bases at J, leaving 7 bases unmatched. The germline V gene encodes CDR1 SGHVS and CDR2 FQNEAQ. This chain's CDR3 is CASSLERGVREQYF. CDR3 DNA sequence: TGTGCCAGCAGCTTGGAGCGGGGGGTGAGGGAGCAGTACTTC.

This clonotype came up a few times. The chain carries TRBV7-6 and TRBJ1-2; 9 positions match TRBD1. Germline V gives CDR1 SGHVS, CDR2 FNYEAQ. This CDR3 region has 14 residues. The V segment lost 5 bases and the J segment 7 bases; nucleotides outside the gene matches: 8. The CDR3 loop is CASSLDRGGFGYTF. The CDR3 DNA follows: TGTGCCAGCAGCCTTGACAGGGGGGGATTTGGCTACACCTTC.

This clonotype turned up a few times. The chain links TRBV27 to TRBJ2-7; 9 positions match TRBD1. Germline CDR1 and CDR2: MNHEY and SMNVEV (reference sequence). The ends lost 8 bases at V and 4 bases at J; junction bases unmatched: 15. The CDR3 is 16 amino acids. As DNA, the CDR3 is TGTGCCAGCGGCACTTCTCCGGGACAGGGTGGGTACGAGCAGTACTTC. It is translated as CASGTSPGQGGYEQYF.

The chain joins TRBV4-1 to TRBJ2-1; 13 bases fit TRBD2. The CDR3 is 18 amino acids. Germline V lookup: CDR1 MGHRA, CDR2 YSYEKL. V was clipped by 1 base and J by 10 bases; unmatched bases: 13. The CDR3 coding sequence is TGCGCCAGCAGCCAAGTCCCCTCACTAGCGGGGGGGCCGGGGGAGCAGTTCTTC. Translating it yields CASSQVPSLAGGPGEQFF.

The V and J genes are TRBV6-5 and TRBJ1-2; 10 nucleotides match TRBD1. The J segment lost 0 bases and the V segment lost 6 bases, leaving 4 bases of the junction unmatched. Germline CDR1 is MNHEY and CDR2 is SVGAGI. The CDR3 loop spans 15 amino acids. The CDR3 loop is CASRYGTGANYGYTF. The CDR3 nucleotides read TGTGCCAGCAGATACGGGACAGGGGCTAACTATGGCTACACCTTC.

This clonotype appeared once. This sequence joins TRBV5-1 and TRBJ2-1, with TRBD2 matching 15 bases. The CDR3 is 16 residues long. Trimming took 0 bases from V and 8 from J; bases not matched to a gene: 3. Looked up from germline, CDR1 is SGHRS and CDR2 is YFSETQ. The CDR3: CASSLGTSGRAYEQFF. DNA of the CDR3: TGCGCCAGCAGCTTGGGGACTAGCGGGAGGGCATATGAGCAGTTCTTC.

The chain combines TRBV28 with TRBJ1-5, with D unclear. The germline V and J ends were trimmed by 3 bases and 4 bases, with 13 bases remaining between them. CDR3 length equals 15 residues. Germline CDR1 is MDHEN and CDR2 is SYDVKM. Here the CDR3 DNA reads TGTGCCAGCAGTTTCTTCGGCGTGGGGAATCAGCCCCAGCATTTT. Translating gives CASSFFGVGNQPQHF.

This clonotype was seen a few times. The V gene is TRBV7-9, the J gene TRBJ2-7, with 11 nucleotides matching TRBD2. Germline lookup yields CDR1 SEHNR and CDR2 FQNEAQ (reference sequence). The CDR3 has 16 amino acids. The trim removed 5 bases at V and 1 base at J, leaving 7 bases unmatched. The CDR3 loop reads CASSALLAGGSYEQYF. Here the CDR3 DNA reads TGTGCCAGCAGCGCACTTCTAGCGGGAGGTTCCTACGAGCAGTACTTC. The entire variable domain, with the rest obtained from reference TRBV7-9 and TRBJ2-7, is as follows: DTGVSQNPRHKITKRGQNVTFRCDPISEHNRLYWYRQTLGQGPEFLTYFQNEAQLEKSRLLSDRFSAERPKGSFSTLEIQRTEQGDSAMYLCASSALLAGGSYEQYFGPGTRLTVT.

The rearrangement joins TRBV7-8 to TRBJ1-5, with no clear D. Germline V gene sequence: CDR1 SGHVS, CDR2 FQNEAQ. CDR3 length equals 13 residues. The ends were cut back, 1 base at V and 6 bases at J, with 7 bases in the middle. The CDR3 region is CASSLVLGQPQHF. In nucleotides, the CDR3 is TGTGCCAGCAGCTTAGTATTGGGTCAGCCCCAGCATTTT.

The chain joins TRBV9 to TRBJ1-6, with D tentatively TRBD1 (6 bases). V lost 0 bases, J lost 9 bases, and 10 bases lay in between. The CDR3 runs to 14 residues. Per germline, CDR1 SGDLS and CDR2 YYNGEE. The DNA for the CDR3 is TGTGCCAGCAGCGTAGCAGGGGAGGGTTCACCCCTCCACTTT. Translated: CASSVAGEGSPLHF.

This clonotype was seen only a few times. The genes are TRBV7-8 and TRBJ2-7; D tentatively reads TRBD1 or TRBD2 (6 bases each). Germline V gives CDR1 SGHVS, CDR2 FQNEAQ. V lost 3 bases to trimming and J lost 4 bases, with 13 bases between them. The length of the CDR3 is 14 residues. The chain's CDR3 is CASSLEGGGYEQYF. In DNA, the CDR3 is TGTGCCAGCAGCTTGGAGGGGGGCGGGTACGAGCAGTACTTC.

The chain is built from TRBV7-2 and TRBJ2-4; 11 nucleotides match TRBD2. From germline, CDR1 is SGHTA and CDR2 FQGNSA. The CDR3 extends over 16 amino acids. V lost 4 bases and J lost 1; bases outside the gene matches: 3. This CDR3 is CASSYRLAGAKNIQYF. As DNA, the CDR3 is TGTGCCAGCAGCTACAGACTAGCGGGGGCCAAAAACATTCAGTACTTC.

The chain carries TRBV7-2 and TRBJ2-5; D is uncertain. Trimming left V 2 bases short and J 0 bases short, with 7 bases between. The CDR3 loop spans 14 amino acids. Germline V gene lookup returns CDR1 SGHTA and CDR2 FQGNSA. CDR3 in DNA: TGTGCCAGCAGCTTATCGGTATACCAAGAGACCCAGTACTTC. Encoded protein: CASSLSVYQETQYF.

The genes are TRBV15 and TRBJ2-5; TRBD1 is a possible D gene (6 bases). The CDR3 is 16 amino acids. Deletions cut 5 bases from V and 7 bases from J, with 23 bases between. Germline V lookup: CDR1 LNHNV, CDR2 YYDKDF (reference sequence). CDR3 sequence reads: CATSGRRGQGWPTQYF. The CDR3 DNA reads TGTGCCACCAGCGGACGTCGGGGCCAGGGGTGGCCGACCCAGTACTTC.

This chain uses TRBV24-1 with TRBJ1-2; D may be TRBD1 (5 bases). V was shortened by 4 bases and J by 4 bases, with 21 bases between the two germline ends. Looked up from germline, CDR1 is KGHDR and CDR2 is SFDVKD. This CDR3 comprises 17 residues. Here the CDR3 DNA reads TGTGCCACCAGTGACTCCGGGACGCAGTTCCCCTTCTATGGCTACACCTTC. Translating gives CATSDSGTQFPFYGYTF.